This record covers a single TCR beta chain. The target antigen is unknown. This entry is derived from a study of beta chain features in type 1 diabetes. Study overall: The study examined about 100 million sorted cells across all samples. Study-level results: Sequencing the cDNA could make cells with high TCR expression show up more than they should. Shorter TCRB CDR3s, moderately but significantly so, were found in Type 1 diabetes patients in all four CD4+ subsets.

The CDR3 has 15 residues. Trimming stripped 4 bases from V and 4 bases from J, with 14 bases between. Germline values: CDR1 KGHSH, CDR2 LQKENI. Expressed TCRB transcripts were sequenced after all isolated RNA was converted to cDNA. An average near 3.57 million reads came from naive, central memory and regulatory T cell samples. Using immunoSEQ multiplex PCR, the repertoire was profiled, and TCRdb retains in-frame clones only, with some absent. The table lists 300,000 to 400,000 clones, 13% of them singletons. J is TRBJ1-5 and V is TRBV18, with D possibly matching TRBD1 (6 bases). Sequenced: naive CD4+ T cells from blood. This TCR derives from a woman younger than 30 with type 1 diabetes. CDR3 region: CASSLVGQENQPQHF. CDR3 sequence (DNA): TGTGCCAGCTCACTGGTGGGACAAGAGAATCAGCCCCAGCATTTT.